This entry lists 32 T cell receptor beta chains sequenced from one sample in a study of early T cells in non-severe SARS-CoV-2 infection. TCRdb called the 5' RACE reads again in MiXCR, with one record for every CDR3 protein. The table includes around 100,000 distinct CDR3 sequences, approximately 14% detected once. The material sequenced was whole blood. The receptors were sampled from an adult who was a healthcare worker with PCR-confirmed SARS-CoV-2 infection or an uninfected control (not recorded which).

This rearrangement joins TRBV28 to TRBJ2-3; 8 nucleotides line up with TRBD2. This CDR3 region has 16 residues. With 6 bases clipped from V and 2 bases from J, the junction kept 10 bases outside the gene matches. Germline CDR1 and CDR2: MDHEN and SYDVKM. The CDR3 bases are TGTGCCAGCAGCTCGCGGGAGGCCTTTAACACAGATACGCAGTATTTT. As protein: CASSSREAFNTDTQYF.

This clonotype showed up just a few times. The chain joins TRBV4-2 to TRBJ2-7; the match to TRBD2 covers 8 bases. Germline V gives CDR1 LGHNA, CDR2 YNFKEQ. With 0 bases clipped from V and 2 bases from J, the junction kept 6 bases outside the gene matches. CDR3 length: 16 residues. DNA for the CDR3: TGTGCCAGCAGCCAAGAGGGAACGGGAGGGGCCTACGAGCAGTACTTC. This translates into CASSQEGTGGAYEQYF.

This clonotype showed up many times. V gene TRBV11-2 combines with J gene TRBJ1-4; 8 bases match TRBD1. V lost 5 bases, J lost 11 bases, and 10 bases stayed unmatched. The CDR3 covers 14 residues. Per the germline V gene, CDR1 is SGHAT and CDR2 is FQNNGV. Here the CDR3 reads CASSRYSTGAKLFF. In DNA, the CDR3 is TGTGCCAGCAGCCGATATTCGACAGGGGCTAAACTGTTTTTT. The full variable domain, with the rest looked up from reference TRBV11-2 and TRBJ1-4, is EAGVAQSPRYKIIEKRQSVAFWCNPISGHATLYWYQQILGQGPKLLIQFQNNGVVDDSQLPKDRFSAERLKGVDSTLKIQPAKLEDSAVYLCASSRYSTGAKLFFGSGTQLSVL.

This clonotype was observed a few times. The V and J genes are TRBV10-3 and TRBJ2-1; 7 nucleotides match TRBD2. This CDR3 has 19 amino acids. J lost 0 bases, V lost 10 bases, and 21 bases had no gene match. Per the germline V gene, CDR1 is ENHRY and CDR2 is SYGVKD. As DNA, the CDR3 is TGTGCCACCAAGATCAGTCTAGCGGAGTCCCCGAGCTCCTACAATGAGCAGTTCTTC. This sequence encodes CATKISLAESPSSYNEQFF.

This clonotype was observed a handful of times. The chain joins TRBV20-1 to TRBJ2-3; 12 nucleotides line up with TRBD2. Losses at the gene ends were 7 bases for V and 5 bases for J; bases not matched to a gene: 7. The CDR3 totals 14 residues. The germline CDR1 and CDR2 sequences are DFQATT and SNEGSKA (reference sequence). CDR3 sequence: CSVPTSGRVDTQYF. The CDR3, as DNA: TGCAGTGTTCCGACTAGCGGGAGAGTAGATACGCAGTATTTT.

The chain combines TRBV3-1 with TRBJ1-1; D is ambiguous. Per the germline V gene, CDR1 is LGHDT and CDR2 is YNNKEL (reference sequence). V was pared by 2 bases and J by 1 base, with 11 bases between. The CDR3 sequence is 15 residues long. CDR3 sequence: CASSQQPLGNTEAFF. For the CDR3, the DNA is TGTGCCAGCAGCCAACAACCCCTTGGGAACACTGAAGCTTTCTTT.

This clonotype appeared a few times. The chain couples TRBV6-1 to TRBJ2-5; maybe TRBD2 (5 bases). Trimming took 0 bases from V and 4 from J, leaving 12 bases between them. This CDR3 has 15 residues. The germline CDR1 and CDR2 sequences are MNHNS and SASEGT. CDR3 in amino acids: CASSEAIRGGETQYF. The CDR3 DNA reads TGTGCCAGCAGTGAAGCGATTCGGGGTGGAGAGACCCAGTACTTC.

This clonotype has only a few counts. The chain combines TRBV19 with TRBJ2-5; D perhaps matches TRBD2 (6 bases). Trimming pared 3 bases from V and 2 bases from J, leaving 10 bases between. CDR1 is LNHDA, CDR2 SQIVND, per germline (reference sequence). The CDR3 is 14 amino acids. The CDR3, as DNA: TGTGCCAGTAGTATTTCAGGGAGGCAAGAGACCCAGTACTTC. This codes for CASSISGRQETQYF.

This clonotype came up many times. The chain uses TRBV6-6 and TRBJ2-5; TRBD2 is a possible D gene (5 bases). V dropped 5 bases and J dropped 1 base, with 8 bases sitting between them. This CDR3 region has 13 residues. Germline loops: CDR1 MNHNY, CDR2 SVGAGI (reference sequence). CDR3 DNA: TGTGCCAGCAGTGCGGGCTCCCAAGAGACCCAGTACTTC. Translation: CASSAGSQETQYF.

This clonotype was found a few times. The chain uses TRBV3-1 and TRBJ2-2; 9 bases are shared with TRBD2. Unmatched junction bases numbered 14, after V lost 3 bases and J lost 6 bases. The CDR3 is made up of 18 amino acids. The germline CDR1 and CDR2 sequences are LGHDT and YNNKEL (reference sequence). CDR3 nucleotide sequence: TGTGCCAGCAGCCATTCCTCCGGGACTAGCAGTAAGCCCGGGGAGCTGTTTTTT. Encoded protein: CASSHSSGTSSKPGELFF.

In DNA, the CDR3 is TGCAGCGCAGTAAGGGGGCTCCCCTACAATGAGCAGTTCTTC. Translation: CSAVRGLPYNEQFF. V gene TRBV29-1 combines with J gene TRBJ2-1, with 7 positions matching TRBD1. J was trimmed by 2 bases and V by 7 bases; bases with no gene match: 8. Germline values: CDR1 SQVTM, CDR2 ANQGSEA. The CDR3 sequence is 14 residues long.

This clonotype appeared many times. V usage is TRBV6-1 and J usage is TRBJ1-1; a weak D match, TRBD1 (5 bases). V lost 10 bases to trimming and J lost 5 bases, with 26 bases between them. The CDR3 totals 16 residues. Germline loops: CDR1 MNHNS, CDR2 SASEGT. The CDR3 region is CATRAGQGLTGTEAFF. Here the CDR3 DNA reads TGTGCCACCAGGGCGGGGCAGGGACTTACCGGGACTGAAGCTTTCTTT.

This clonotype was recorded many times. This chain connects TRBV6-2 or TRBV6-3 to TRBJ1-5; 9 nucleotides match TRBD1. CDR3 size: 15 residues. Germline V CDR1 and CDR2: MNHEY, SVGEGT. Trimming cost V 6 bases and J 6 bases; bases outside gene matches: 9. The CDR3 region is CASSLGTGWFQPQHF. DNA for the CDR3: TGTGCCAGCAGCCTAGGGACAGGGTGGTTTCAGCCCCAGCATTTT.

This clonotype was counted ten times or more. The chain couples TRBV5-5 to TRBJ1-5; D perhaps matches TRBD1 (5 bases). Trimming pared 1 base from V and 5 bases from J, leaving 13 bases between. Looked up from germline, CDR1 is SGHKS and CDR2 is YYEKEE (reference sequence). This CDR3 spans 15 amino acids. The CDR3 loop is CASSLWGSEDQPQHF. In nucleotides, the CDR3 is TGTGCCAGCAGCTTGTGGGGCAGCGAGGATCAGCCCCAGCATTTT.

This clonotype was recorded many times. The V and J genes are TRBV5-6 and TRBJ2-7; TRBD2 might be the D (6 bases). The germline V gene has CDR1 SGHDT and CDR2 YYEEEE. The ends were cut back, 0 bases at V and 2 bases at J, with 12 bases in the middle. This CDR3 is built from 15 residues. Here the CDR3 reads CASSLAGRRAYEQYF. The DNA of the CDR3 is TGTGCCAGCAGCTTGGCGGGACGGAGGGCCTACGAGCAGTACTTC. Full variable domain (rest looked up from reference TRBV5-6 and TRBJ2-7): DAGVTQSPTHLIKTRGQQVTLRCSPKSGHDTVSWYQQALGQGPQFIFQYYEEEERQRGNFPDRFSGHQFPNYSSELNVNALLLGDSALYLCASSLAGRRAYEQYFGPGTRLTVT.

The chain carries TRBV11-2 and TRBJ1-1; a possible D gene is TRBD1 (5 bases). The CDR3 is 18 residues long. Trimming took off 1 base at V and 0 bases at J, with 18 bases between the two ends. Germline V lookup: CDR1 SGHAT, CDR2 FQNNGV. This chain's CDR3 is CASSLAGFPDSMNTEAFF. For the CDR3, the DNA is TGTGCCAGCAGCTTAGCTGGTTTCCCTGACAGCATGAACACTGAAGCTTTCTTT.

The chain links TRBV7-9 to TRBJ2-1; no definite D call. The germline CDR1 and CDR2 sequences are SEHNR and FQNEAQ (reference sequence). The CDR3 has 16 residues. The ends were cut back, 6 bases at V and 0 bases at J, with 15 bases in the middle. The CDR3 spells CASSRAPGSSYNEQFF. The CDR3 DNA sequence: TGTGCCAGCAGTAGGGCCCCCGGTAGCTCCTACAATGAGCAGTTCTTC. The whole variable domain, filled in from reference TRBV7-9 and TRBJ2-1, reads DTGVSQNPRHKITKRGQNVTFRCDPISEHNRLYWYRQTLGQGPEFLTYFQNEAQLEKSRLLSDRFSAERPKGSFSTLEIQRTEQGDSAMYLCASSRAPGSSYNEQFFGPGTRLTVL.

The CDR3 here is CASSSKGGTDTQYF. The CDR3 region has the DNA TGTGCCAGCAGTAGTAAAGGGGGCACAGATACGCAGTATTTT. The gene calls are TRBV6-4 and TRBJ2-3; D might be TRBD1 (5 bases). The CDR3 loop spans 14 amino acids. V lost 5 bases to trimming and J lost 1 base, with 10 bases between them. Per germline, CDR1 MRHNA and CDR2 SNTAGT.

This clonotype was observed a few times. The chain couples TRBV10-3 to TRBJ1-5; D is undetermined. The CDR3 extends over 15 amino acids. Trimming took off 1 base at V and 9 bases at J, with 16 bases between the two ends. Germline V gene lookup returns CDR1 ENHRY and CDR2 SYGVKD. The CDR3 is CAISELGGQQRPQHF. CDR3 DNA sequence: TGTGCCATCAGTGAGTTAGGCGGCCAGCAACGGCCCCAGCATTTT.

This clonotype appeared a few times. J is TRBJ2-6 and V is TRBV29-1, with no clear D. The germline gives CDR1 SQVTM, CDR2 ANQGSEA. The CDR3 spans 13 residues. V lost 6 bases, J lost 0 bases, and 6 bases lay in between. CDR3 sequence reads: CSVTNSGANVLTF. The DNA for the CDR3 is TGCAGCGTCACGAACTCTGGGGCCAACGTCCTGACTTTC.

This clonotype was counted at least ten times. The V gene is TRBV20-1, the J gene TRBJ1-2; D is perhaps TRBD1 (5 bases). CDR3 length: 14 amino acids. Trimming removed 3 bases at V and 5 bases at J, with 16 bases between. Per the germline V gene, CDR1 is DFQATT and CDR2 is SNEGSKA (reference sequence). CDR3 residues: CSASPGQGGYGYTF. As DNA, the CDR3 is TGCAGTGCTAGCCCCGGTCAGGGAGGTTATGGCTACACCTTC.

This clonotype showed up just a few times. This sequence joins TRBV7-9 and TRBJ2-5, with 9 positions matching TRBD1. The CDR3 totals 14 residues. The V gene end was trimmed by 4 bases and the J gene end by 5 bases; junction bases not matched to a gene: 5. Looked up from germline, CDR1 is SEHNR and CDR2 is FQNEAQ (reference sequence). The CDR3 DNA is TGTGCCAGCAGCTCAACAGGGGGCTTTGAGACCCAGTACTTC. Translated: CASSSTGGFETQYF.

This chain connects TRBV28 to TRBJ1-1, with D possibly TRBD1 on 5 matching bases. Looked up from germline, CDR1 is MDHEN and CDR2 is SYDVKM. The CDR3 consists of 16 residues. Trimming cost V 2 bases and J 0 bases, with 13 bases left between them. DNA of the CDR3: TGTGCCAGCAGTTTAGGTGTGGGACTGATGAACACTGAAGCTTTCTTT. Amino acid sequence: CASSLGVGLMNTEAFF. The entire variable domain, with the rest obtained from reference TRBV28 and TRBJ1-1, is as follows: DVKVTQSSRYLVKRTGEKVFLECVQDMDHENMFWYRQDPGLGLRLIYFSYDVKMKEKGDIPEGYSVSREKKERFSLILESASTNQTSMYLCASSLGVGLMNTEAFFGQGTRLTVV.

The rearrangement joins TRBV3-1 to TRBJ2-5, with 10 bases lining up with TRBD2. The length of the CDR3 is 15 residues. The germline CDR1 and CDR2 sequences are LGHDT and YNNKEL (reference sequence). V shed 0 bases and J 5 bases; nucleotides not matched to a gene: 3. For the CDR3, the DNA is TGTGCCAGCAGCCAAGAACTAGCGGGACAGGAGACCCAGTACTTC. Translation: CASSQELAGQETQYF.

With respect to this clonotype: The germline gene is not matched at one end of the junction; a read error may be the cause. In DNA, the CDR3 is TGTGCCAGCAGTTTCCTGGGTCGTGTACAGTTT. The encoded protein is CASSFLGRVQF. The rearrangement joins TRBV12-3 or TRBV12-4 to TRBJ1-1; D call uncertain. The CDR3 runs to 11 residues.

V and J are TRBV9 and TRBJ2-3, with TRBD2 matching 8 bases. Germline CDR1 reads SGDLS; CDR2 reads YYNGEE. Unmatched junction bases numbered 5, after V lost 2 bases and J lost 0 bases. The CDR3 length is 16 residues. The CDR3 protein is CASSVRKRGSTDTQYF. DNA of the CDR3: TGTGCCAGCAGCGTCAGAAAGCGGGGGAGCACAGATACGCAGTATTTT.

This clonotype was observed a handful of times. The rearrangement joins TRBV4-1 to TRBJ2-3; 11 bases are a match to TRBD1. CDR1 MGHRA and CDR2 YSYEKL come from the germline V gene. V trimming: 1 base; J trimming: 4 bases; junction bases outside the gene matches: 4. The CDR3 is 16 amino acids. The CDR3: CASSQVGQGAADTQYF. CDR3 DNA: TGCGCCAGCAGCCAAGTAGGACAGGGGGCAGCAGATACGCAGTATTTT.

This chain links TRBV28 with TRBJ2-2; no clear D. CDR1 and CDR2 from the germline V gene are MDHEN and SYDVKM. CDR3 length: 13 residues. The V and J ends lost 7 bases and 2 bases respectively, with 8 bases between them. The CDR3 region is CASIGRNTGELFF. The CDR3, as DNA: TGTGCCAGCATAGGACGTAACACCGGGGAGCTGTTTTTT.

The chain is built from TRBV20-1 and TRBJ2-1, with a tentative D call TRBD2 (6 bases). Looked up from germline, CDR1 is DFQATT and CDR2 is SNEGSKA (reference sequence). V lost 6 bases and J 2 bases, leaving 17 bases between the germline ends. The CDR3 length is 15 residues. The CDR3: CSATHGREPYNEQFF. CDR3 nucleotide sequence: TGCAGTGCCACCCACGGTCGGGAGCCCTACAATGAGCAGTTCTTC.

The V gene is TRBV6-1, the J gene TRBJ1-5, with a possible D match to TRBD1 (6 bases). The V end was cut by 6 bases, the J end by 5 bases, with 23 bases between. The CDR3 spans 17 residues. Germline assignment: CDR1 MNHNS and CDR2 SASEGT. As DNA, the CDR3 is TGTGCCAGCAGCGTTCTCTTCCACAGGGCTGACGATCAGCCCCAGCATTTT. Residues: CASSVLFHRADDQPQHF.

This clonotype was recorded many times. CDR3 sequence (DNA): TGTGCCAGCAGTTTACAGGGGGGGATGAACACTGAAGCTTTCTTT. This translates into CASSLQGGMNTEAFF. V gene TRBV28 combines with J gene TRBJ1-1; 7 bases are a match to TRBD1. V trimming: 2 bases; J trimming: 0 bases; junction bases outside the gene matches: 3. CDR3 length equals 15 residues. Germline loops: CDR1 MDHEN, CDR2 SYDVKM.

This clonotype was counted ten times or more. The chain is built from TRBV4-3 and TRBJ2-2, with TRBD1 as a possible D gene (6 bases). Between the trimmed V and J ends, which lost 1 base and 4 bases, there was a span of 19 bases. The CDR3 totals 18 residues. The germline V gene has CDR1 LGHNA and CDR2 YSLEER. The CDR3 region has the DNA TGCGCCAGCAGCCAAGGCCTAGGGGCAGGGGAGCGCACCGGGGAGCTGTTTTTT. It specifies CASSQGLGAGERTGELFF.